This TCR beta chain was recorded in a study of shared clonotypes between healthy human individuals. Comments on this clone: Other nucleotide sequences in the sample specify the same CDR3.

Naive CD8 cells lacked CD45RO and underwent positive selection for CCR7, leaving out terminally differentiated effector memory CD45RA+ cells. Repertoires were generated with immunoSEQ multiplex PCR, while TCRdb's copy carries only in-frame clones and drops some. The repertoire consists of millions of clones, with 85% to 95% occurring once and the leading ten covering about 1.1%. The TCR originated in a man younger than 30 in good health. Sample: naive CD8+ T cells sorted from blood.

The CDR3 region is CASSPGLAGNEQFF. CDR3 nucleotides: TGTGCCAGCAGTCCCGGACTAGCGGGTAATGAGCAGTTCTTC. The chain couples TRBV28 to TRBJ2-1; TRBD2 agrees at 11 bases. The CDR3 sequence is 14 residues long. With V trimmed by 5 bases and J by 7 bases, 4 bases remained unmatched. CDR1 and CDR2 from the germline V gene are MDHEN and SYDVKM.